This TCR beta chain was recovered during a study of breast tumors, draining lymph nodes, adjacent tissues. TCRdb called the multiplex PCR reads again in MiXCR, with one record for every CDR3 protein. The profile shows roughly 70,000 distinct CDR3 sequences, around two fifths of them singletons. The CDR3 totals 17 residues. Per germline, CDR1 MGHDK and CDR2 SYGVNS. V gave up 2 bases and J gave up 3 bases; unmatched junction bases: 6. This TCR was sampled from a female donor with breast cancer. Some clones in this sample may be carry-over from other donors' samples. The chain carries TRBV25-1 and TRBJ2-1; 11 bases fit TRBD2. The sample comprised breast tumor tissue. The CDR3 sequence is CASSEVGLAGGYNEQFF. CDR3 in DNA: TGTGCCAGCAGTGAAGTTGGGCTAGCGGGGGGCTACAATGAGCAGTTCTTC.